These 8 T cell receptor beta chains came from one sample sequenced in a study of blood T cell repertoires in COVID-19. Sequencing used immunoSEQ multiplex PCR; TCRdb keeps in-frame clones, though not all of them. The repertoire holds about 130,000 clones, with 55% to 75% as singletons. The sample consisted of peripheral blood. The receptor source for this set is a woman aged 70-85 years with acute or convalescent COVID-19.

This clone was counted a few times. The chain couples TRBV5-6 to TRBJ2-2, with 7 nucleotides matching TRBD2. The germline V gene encodes CDR1 SGHDT and CDR2 YYEEEE. The CDR3 is 14 amino acids. The V gene end was trimmed by 2 bases and the J gene end by 4 bases; junction bases not matched to a gene: 2. The CDR3 DNA sequence: TGTGCCAGCAGCTTCGGGGGGACCACCGGGGAGCTGTTTTTT. Protein: CASSFGGTTGELFF.

The genes are TRBV28 and TRBJ1-2, with 7 bases that match TRBD1. V lost 5 bases to trimming and J lost 5 bases; unmatched junction nucleotides: 8. The CDR3 consists of 14 residues. Germline loops: CDR1 MDHEN, CDR2 SYDVKM. The CDR3 spells CASSIGGARYGYTF. For the CDR3, the DNA is TGTGCCAGCAGTATAGGGGGCGCTAGGTATGGCTACACCTTC.

This clone was picked up a small number of times. The same CDR3 arises from other DNA sequences in this sample as well. This chain joins TRBV5-1 and TRBJ2-3; 9 bases fit TRBD2. V lost 0 bases and J lost 4; bases outside the gene matches: 3. The CDR3 spans 15 residues. Germline V lookup: CDR1 SGHRS, CDR2 YFSETQ. The chain's CDR3 is CASSLGAGGSDTQYF. The DNA of the CDR3 is TGCGCCAGCAGCTTGGGTGCGGGAGGGTCAGATACGCAGTATTTT.

The V call is TRBV2, the J call TRBJ1-2; 7 nucleotides match TRBD1. Per the germline V gene, CDR1 is SNHLY and CDR2 is FYNNEI. V shed 5 bases and J 4 bases; nucleotides not matched to a gene: 7. This CDR3 contains 14 residues. The CDR3 spells CASSSDQGGYGYTF. The CDR3 nucleotides read TGTGCCAGCAGTTCGGACCAGGGGGGCTATGGCTACACCTTC.

The chain combines TRBV18 with TRBJ2-5; D remains unclear. V shed 2 bases and J shed 2 bases, with 12 bases lying between them. Germline values: CDR1 KGHSH, CDR2 LQKENI. This CDR3 region has 15 residues. The CDR3 DNA is TGTGCCAGCTCACCAAGAAGTTACGGTCAAGAGACCCAGTACTTC. Encoded protein: CASSPRSYGQETQYF.

This clone was detected only once. The chain employs TRBV6-5 and TRBJ1-5; TRBD1 is a possible D gene (5 bases). The CDR3 length is 15 residues. V lost 4 bases and J 5 bases, leaving 15 bases between the germline ends. Germline V lookup: CDR1 MNHEY, CDR2 SVGAGI. The CDR3 sequence is CASSSRQGGYQPQHF. The CDR3 DNA follows: TGTGCCAGCAGTTCCCGGCAGGGTGGATATCAGCCCCAGCATTTT.

The chain joins TRBV7-2 to TRBJ2-7; TRBD2 matches at 9 bases. Germline V gene sequence: CDR1 SGHTA, CDR2 FQGNSA. V shed 3 bases and J 4 bases; nucleotides not matched to a gene: 7. This CDR3 comprises 15 residues. This CDR3 is CASSLTSGYLYEQYF. CDR3 nucleotides: TGTGCCAGCAGCTTGACTAGCGGATATCTTTACGAGCAGTACTTC.

This chain uses TRBV5-8 with TRBJ2-1; D perhaps matches TRBD1 (5 bases). Trimming removed 1 base at V and 16 bases at J, with 15 bases between. Germline V CDR1 and CDR2: SGHTS, YDEGEE. The CDR3 length is 12 residues. CDR3 in DNA: TGTGCCAGCAGCTTGCGGCCCCAGGGCAGATTCTTC. It codes for CASSLRPQGRFF. Full variable domain (rest looked up from reference TRBV5-8 and TRBJ2-1): EAGVTQSPTHLIKTRGQQATLRCSPISGHTSVYWYQQALGLGLQFLLWYDEGEERNRGNFPPRFSGRQFPNYSSELNVNALELEDSALYLCASSLRPQGRFFGPGTRLTVL.